This T cell receptor beta chain was retrieved from a study of blood T cell repertoires in COVID-19. The germline CDR1 and CDR2 sequences are SQVTM and ANQGSEA. This CDR3 is 13 amino acids long. The trim removed 7 bases at V and 4 bases at J, leaving 6 bases unmatched. Contact with a PCR-confirmed or clinician-diagnosed COVID-19 case occurred within 2 weeks of entry. In the original processing: Estimation of nucleated cell counts relied on the amplification of reference gene primers. Assay: immunoSEQ multiplex PCR; the TCRdb copy retains only in-frame clones and omits some. The V and J calls and clone size come from that table; D and trimming were worked out from the DNA. The table lists 350,000 to 400,000 clones, approximately 93% of them singletons, with about 0.86% in the top ten.

Material: PBMCs or T cells enriched from blood (not recorded which). The chain couples TRBV29-1 to TRBJ1-1; 10 positions agree with TRBD1. The sequence came from a woman aged 40 to 50 who had been exposed to COVID-19. The DNA for the CDR3 is TGCAGCGCCGGGGACAGGGGAGGCACTGAAGCTTTCTTT. This sequence encodes CSAGDRGGTEAFF. The variable domain in full, completed from reference TRBV29-1 and TRBJ1-1, reads SAVISQKPSRDICQRGTSLTIQCQVDSQVTMMFWYRQQPGQSLTLIATANQGSEATYESGFVIDKFPISRPNLTFSTLTVSNMSPEDSSIYLCSAGDRGGTEAFFGQGTRLTVV.